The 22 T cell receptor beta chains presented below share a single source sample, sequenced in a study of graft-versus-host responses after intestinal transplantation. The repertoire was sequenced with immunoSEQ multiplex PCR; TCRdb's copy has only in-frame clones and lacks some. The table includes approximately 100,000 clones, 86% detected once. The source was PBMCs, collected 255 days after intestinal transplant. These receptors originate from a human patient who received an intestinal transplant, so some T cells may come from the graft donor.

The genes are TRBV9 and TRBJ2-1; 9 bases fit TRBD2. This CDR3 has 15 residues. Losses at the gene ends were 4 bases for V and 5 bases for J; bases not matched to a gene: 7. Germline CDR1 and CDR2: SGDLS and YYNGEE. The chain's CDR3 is CASSFSGGANNEQFF. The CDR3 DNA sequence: TGTGCCAGCAGCTTTAGCGGGGGAGCTAACAATGAGCAGTTCTTC.

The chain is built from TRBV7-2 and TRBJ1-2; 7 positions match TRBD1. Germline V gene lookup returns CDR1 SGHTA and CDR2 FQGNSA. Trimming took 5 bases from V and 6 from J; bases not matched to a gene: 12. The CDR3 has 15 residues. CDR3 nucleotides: TGTGCCAGCAGCCGAATTAGGGGGCAGGGCGATGGCTACACCTTC. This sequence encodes CASSRIRGQGDGYTF.

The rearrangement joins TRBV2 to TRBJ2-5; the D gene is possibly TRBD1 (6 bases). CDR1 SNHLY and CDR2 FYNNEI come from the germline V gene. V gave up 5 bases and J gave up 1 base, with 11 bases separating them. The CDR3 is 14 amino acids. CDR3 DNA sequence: TGTGCCAGCAGTCCCGGACAGTCCCAAGAGACCCAGTACTTC. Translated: CASSPGQSQETQYF.

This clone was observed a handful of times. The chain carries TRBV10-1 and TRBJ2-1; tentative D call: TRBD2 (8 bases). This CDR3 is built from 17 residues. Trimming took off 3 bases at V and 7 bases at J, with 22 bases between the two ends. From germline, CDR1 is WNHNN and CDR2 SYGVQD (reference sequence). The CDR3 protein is CASSDPGQRESWNEQFF. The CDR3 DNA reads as TGCGCCAGCAGTGATCCGGGACAGCGGGAGAGTTGGAATGAGCAGTTCTTC.

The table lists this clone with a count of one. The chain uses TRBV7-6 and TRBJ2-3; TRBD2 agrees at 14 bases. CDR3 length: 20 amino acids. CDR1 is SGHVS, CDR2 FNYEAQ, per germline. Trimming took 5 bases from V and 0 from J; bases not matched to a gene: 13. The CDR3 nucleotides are TGTGCCAGCAGCGCTTCCCCTGGACTAGCGGGAGGCCCTAGCACAGATACGCAGTATTTT. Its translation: CASSASPGLAGGPSTDTQYF. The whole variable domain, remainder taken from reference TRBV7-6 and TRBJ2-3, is GAGVSQSPRYKVTKRGQDVALRCDPISGHVSLYWYRQALGQGPEFLTYFNYEAQQDKSGLPNDRFSAERPEGSISTLTIQRTEQRDSAMYRCASSASPGLAGGPSTDTQYFGPGTRLTVL.

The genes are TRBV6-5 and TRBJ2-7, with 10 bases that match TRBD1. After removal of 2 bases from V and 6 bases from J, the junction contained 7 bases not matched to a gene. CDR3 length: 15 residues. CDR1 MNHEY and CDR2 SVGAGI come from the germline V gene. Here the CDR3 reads CASSYLGTGAGEQYF. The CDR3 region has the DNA TGTGCCAGCAGTTACCTCGGGACAGGGGCGGGCGAGCAGTACTTC.

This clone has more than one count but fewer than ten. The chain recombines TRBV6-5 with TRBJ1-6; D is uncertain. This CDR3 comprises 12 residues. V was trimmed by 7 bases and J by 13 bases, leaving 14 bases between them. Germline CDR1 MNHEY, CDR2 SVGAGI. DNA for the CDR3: TGTGCCAGCACCAACTTACCAGCGCCCCTCCACTTT. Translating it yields CASTNLPAPLHF.

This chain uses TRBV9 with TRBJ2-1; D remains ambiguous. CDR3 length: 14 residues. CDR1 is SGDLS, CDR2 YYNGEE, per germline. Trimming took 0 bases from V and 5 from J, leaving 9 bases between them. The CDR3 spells CASSVAATNNEQFF. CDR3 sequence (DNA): TGTGCCAGCAGCGTAGCGGCTACTAACAATGAGCAGTTCTTC.

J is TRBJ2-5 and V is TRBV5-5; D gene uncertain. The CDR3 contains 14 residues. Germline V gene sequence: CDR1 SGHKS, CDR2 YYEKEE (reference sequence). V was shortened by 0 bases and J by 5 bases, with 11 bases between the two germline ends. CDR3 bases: TGTGCCAGCAGCTTGGACCCCATCGGTGAGACCCAGTACTTC. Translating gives CASSLDPIGETQYF.

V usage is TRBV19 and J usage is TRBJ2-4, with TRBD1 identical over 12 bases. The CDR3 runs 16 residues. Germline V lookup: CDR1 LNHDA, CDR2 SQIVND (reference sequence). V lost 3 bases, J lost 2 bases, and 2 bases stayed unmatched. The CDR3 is CASSMGQGAPKNIQYF. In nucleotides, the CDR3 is TGTGCCAGTAGTATGGGACAGGGGGCCCCCAAAAACATTCAGTACTTC.

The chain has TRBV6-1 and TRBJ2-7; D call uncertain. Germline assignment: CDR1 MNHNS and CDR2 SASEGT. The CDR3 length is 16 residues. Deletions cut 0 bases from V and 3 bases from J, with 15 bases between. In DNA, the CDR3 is TGTGCCAGCAGTGAAGCGCTTCCCTCAGGCCTCTACGAGCAGTACGTC. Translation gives CASSEALPSGLYEQYV.

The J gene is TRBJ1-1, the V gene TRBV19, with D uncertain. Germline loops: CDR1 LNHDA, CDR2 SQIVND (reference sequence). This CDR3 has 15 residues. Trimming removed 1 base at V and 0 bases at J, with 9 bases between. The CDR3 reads CASSIVGEMNTEAFF. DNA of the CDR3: TGTGCCAGTAGTATAGTTGGGGAGATGAACACTGAAGCTTTCTTT. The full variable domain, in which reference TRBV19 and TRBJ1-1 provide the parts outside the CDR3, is DGGITQSPKYLFRKEGQNVTLSCEQNLNHDAMYWYRQDPGQGLRLIYYSQIVNDFQKGDIAEGYSVSREKKESFPLTVTSAQKNPTAFYLCASSIVGEMNTEAFFGQGTRLTVV.

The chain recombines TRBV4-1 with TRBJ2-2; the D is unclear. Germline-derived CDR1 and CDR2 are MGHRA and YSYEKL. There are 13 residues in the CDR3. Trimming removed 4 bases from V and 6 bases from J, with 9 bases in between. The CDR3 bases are TGCGCCAGCAGCCCTGGGTTCCCCGGGGAGCTGTTTTTT. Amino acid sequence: CASSPGFPGELFF.

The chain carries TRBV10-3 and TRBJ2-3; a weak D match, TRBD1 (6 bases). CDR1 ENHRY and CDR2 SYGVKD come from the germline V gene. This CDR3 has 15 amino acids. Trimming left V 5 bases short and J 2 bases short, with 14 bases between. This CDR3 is CAISHRDGATDTQYF. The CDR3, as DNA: TGTGCCATCAGTCACAGGGACGGGGCCACAGATACGCAGTATTTT.

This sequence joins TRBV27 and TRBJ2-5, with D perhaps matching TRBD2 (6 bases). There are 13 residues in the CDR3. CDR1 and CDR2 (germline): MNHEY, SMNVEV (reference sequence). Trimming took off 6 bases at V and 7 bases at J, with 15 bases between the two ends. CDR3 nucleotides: TGTGCCAGCAGGTGGGGAGCGGGTACGACCCAGTACTTC. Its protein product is CASRWGAGTTQYF.

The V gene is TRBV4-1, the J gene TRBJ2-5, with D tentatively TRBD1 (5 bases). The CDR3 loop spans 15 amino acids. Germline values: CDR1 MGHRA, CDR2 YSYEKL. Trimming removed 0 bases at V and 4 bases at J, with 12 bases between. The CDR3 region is CASSQEARVGETQYF. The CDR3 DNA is TGCGCCAGCAGCCAAGAAGCCAGGGTGGGAGAGACCCAGTACTTC.

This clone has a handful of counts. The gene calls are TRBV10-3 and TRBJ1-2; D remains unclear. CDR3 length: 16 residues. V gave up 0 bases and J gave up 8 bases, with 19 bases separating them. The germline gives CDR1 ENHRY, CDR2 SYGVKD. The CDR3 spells CAISESTGALPFGYTF. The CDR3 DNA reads TGTGCCATCAGTGAGTCAACTGGAGCGCTTCCGTTCGGCTACACCTTC.

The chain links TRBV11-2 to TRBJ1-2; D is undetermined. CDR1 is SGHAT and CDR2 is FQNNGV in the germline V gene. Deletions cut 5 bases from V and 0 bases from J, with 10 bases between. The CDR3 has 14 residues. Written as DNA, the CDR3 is TGTGCCAGCAGCCCTGGACGGACTAACTATGGCTACACCTTC. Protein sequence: CASSPGRTNYGYTF.

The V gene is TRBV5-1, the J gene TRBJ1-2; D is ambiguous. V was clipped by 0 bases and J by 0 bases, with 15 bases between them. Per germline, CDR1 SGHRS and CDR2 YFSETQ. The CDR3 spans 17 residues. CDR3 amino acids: CASSLAVQGLTNYGYTF. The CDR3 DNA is TGCGCCAGCAGCTTGGCGGTACAAGGGCTTACTAACTATGGCTACACCTTC.

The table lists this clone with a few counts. CDR3 in amino acids: CASVRSDRGHPDTQYF. CDR3 DNA: TGTGCCAGCGTCCGGTCGGACAGGGGGCATCCAGATACGCAGTATTTT. The chain employs TRBV28 and TRBJ2-3, with 11 bases identical to TRBD1. The CDR3 contains 16 residues. V lost 8 bases, J lost 4 bases, and 11 bases stayed unmatched. The V gene's germline CDR1 is MDHEN and CDR2 SYDVKM.

CDR3: CASSQEGPGSTDTQYF. The CDR3 nucleotides are TGCGCCAGCAGCCAAGAGGGCCCGGGGAGCACAGATACGCAGTATTTT. V is TRBV4-1 and J is TRBJ2-3; D might be TRBD2 (5 bases). V was trimmed by 0 bases and J by 0 bases, leaving 10 bases between them. Germline V CDR1 and CDR2: MGHRA, YSYEKL. The CDR3 totals 16 residues.

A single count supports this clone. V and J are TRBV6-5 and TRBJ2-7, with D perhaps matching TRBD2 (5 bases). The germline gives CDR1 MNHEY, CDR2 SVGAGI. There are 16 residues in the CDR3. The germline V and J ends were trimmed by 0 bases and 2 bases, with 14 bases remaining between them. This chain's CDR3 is CASSYSRADLPYEQYF. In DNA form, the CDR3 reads TGTGCCAGCAGTTACTCGAGGGCAGACCTTCCCTACGAGCAGTACTTC.